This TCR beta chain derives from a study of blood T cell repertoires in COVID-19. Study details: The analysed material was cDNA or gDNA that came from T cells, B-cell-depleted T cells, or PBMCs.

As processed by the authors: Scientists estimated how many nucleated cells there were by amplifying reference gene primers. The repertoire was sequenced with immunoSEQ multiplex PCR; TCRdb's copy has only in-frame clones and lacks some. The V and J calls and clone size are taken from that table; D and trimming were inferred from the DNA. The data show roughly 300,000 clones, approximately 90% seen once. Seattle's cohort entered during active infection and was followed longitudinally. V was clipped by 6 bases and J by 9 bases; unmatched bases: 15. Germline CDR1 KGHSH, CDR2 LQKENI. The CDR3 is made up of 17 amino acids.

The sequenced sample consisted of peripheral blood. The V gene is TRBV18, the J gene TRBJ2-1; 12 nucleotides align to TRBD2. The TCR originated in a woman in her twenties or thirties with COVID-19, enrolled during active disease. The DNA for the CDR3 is TGTGCCAGCTCTACTTCCACAGCCGGGACTAGCGGGTTTGAGCAGTTCTTC. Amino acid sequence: CASSTSTAGTSGFEQFF.